One and the same sample provided the 28 T cell receptor beta chains below, sequenced in a study of OX40 agonist ivuxolimab in advanced cancers. Clones were sequenced by immunoSEQ multiplex PCR, and TCRdb holds only the in-frame ones, with some missing. Altogether about 60,000 clones are present, around 90% being singletons, with the ten largest covering around 15%. Sequenced material: CD4+ or CD8+ T cells sorted from blood, taken in a trial of the OX40 agonist ivuxolimab. These receptors all come from an adult with an advanced solid tumor such as melanoma, head and neck, liver or kidney cancer.

The V gene is TRBV11-2, the J gene TRBJ2-1; D perhaps matches TRBD1 (5 bases). V was shortened by 0 bases and J by 9 bases, with 12 bases between the two germline ends. The germline V gene encodes CDR1 SGHAT and CDR2 FQNNGV. The CDR3 spans 14 residues. This CDR3 reads CASSLEGEGAEQFF. Here the CDR3 DNA reads TGTGCCAGCAGCTTAGAAGGGGAAGGGGCTGAGCAGTTCTTC.

This rearrangement joins TRBV11-3 to TRBJ2-5, with TRBD1 matching over 10 bases. The CDR3 loop spans 15 amino acids. Germline V gene lookup returns CDR1 SGHNT and CDR2 YENEEA. The V gene end was trimmed by 5 bases and the J gene end by 5 bases; junction bases not matched to a gene: 8. The CDR3 coding sequence is TGTGCCAGCAGCCCCCGGGACAGGGGTAGTGAGACCCAGTACTTC. It encodes CASSPRDRGSETQYF.

CDR3 protein: CASSPPVGGSYF. CDR3 coding DNA: TGTGCCAGCAGTCCCCCGGTAGGGGGGTCGTACTTC. This chain joins TRBV28 and TRBJ2-7; possibly TRBD1 or TRBD2 for D (6 bases each). The CDR3 has 12 residues. The germline gives CDR1 MDHEN, CDR2 SYDVKM. Deletions cut 5 bases from V and 12 bases from J, with 17 bases between.

This chain joins TRBV6-5 and TRBJ1-5, with 8 bases lining up with TRBD1. This CDR3 spans 14 amino acids. J lost 15 bases, V lost 5 bases, and 15 bases had no gene match. Germline V gene lookup returns CDR1 MNHEY and CDR2 SVGAGI. The DNA of the CDR3 is TGTGCCAGCAGTACGTCCGACAGGGGCTTAGGCAGGCATTTT. Translating it yields CASSTSDRGLGRHF.

The chain couples TRBV5-1 to TRBJ2-1, with TRBD2 matching over 10 bases. From germline, CDR1 is SGHRS and CDR2 YFSETQ. The V segment lost 2 bases and the J segment 1 base; nucleotides outside the gene matches: 6. The CDR3 has 17 amino acids. CDR3 nucleotides: TGCGCCAGCAGCTTCTCAGCGGGAGGGGGGTCCTACAATGAGCAGTTCTTC. This sequence encodes CASSFSAGGGSYNEQFF.

The V call is TRBV29-1, the J call TRBJ2-5; the match to TRBD2 covers 9 bases. This CDR3 region has 15 residues. Germline V gene data show CDR1 as SQVTM and CDR2 as ANQGSEA. Losses at the gene ends were 4 bases for V and 2 bases for J; bases not matched to a gene: 8. The DNA of the CDR3 is TGCAGCGTTGGTAGGACTAGCGACCCACAAGAGACCCAGTACTTC. Protein: CSVGRTSDPQETQYF.

The chain uses TRBV7-3 and TRBJ1-1; D call uncertain. The CDR3 is 13 residues long. Trimming pared 6 bases from V and 1 base from J, leaving 9 bases between. Per germline, CDR1 SGHTA and CDR2 FQGTGA. The CDR3 spells CASRQHPNTEAFF. CDR3 sequence (DNA): TGTGCCAGCAGACAACACCCGAACACTGAAGCTTTCTTT.

The chain combines TRBV7-8 with TRBJ2-3; 13 bases are shared with TRBD2. The CDR3 is 14 amino acids. Losses at the gene ends were 5 bases for V and 8 bases for J; bases not matched to a gene: 4. CDR1 is SGHVS, CDR2 FQNEAQ, per germline. The CDR3 region has the DNA TGTGCCAGCAGCCCCGGGACTAGCGGGGTTACGCAGTATTTT. This encodes CASSPGTSGVTQYF.

The genes are TRBV7-8 and TRBJ1-3, with TRBD1 identical over 12 bases. The germline CDR1 and CDR2 sequences are SGHVS and FQNEAQ. This CDR3 is 17 amino acids long. Losses at the gene ends were 3 bases for V and 3 bases for J; bases not matched to a gene: 6. CDR3 protein: CASSFPGQGAFGNTIYF. CDR3 nucleotides: TGTGCCAGCAGCTTTCCGGGACAGGGGGCCTTTGGAAACACCATATATTTT.

The rearrangement joins TRBV7-9 to TRBJ1-1; D call uncertain. From germline, CDR1 is SEHNR and CDR2 FQNEAQ (reference sequence). V gave up 3 bases and J gave up 1 base, with 6 bases separating them. This CDR3 has 13 residues. CDR3 DNA sequence: TGTGCCAGCAGCTTTGGCAGGAACACTGAAGCTTTCTTT. Residues: CASSFGRNTEAFF.

V gene TRBV27 combines with J gene TRBJ2-1; tentative D call: TRBD2 (5 bases). The CDR3 contains 13 residues. Between the trimmed V and J ends, which lost 6 bases and 2 bases, there was a span of 8 bases. Per the germline V gene, CDR1 is MNHEY and CDR2 is SMNVEV (reference sequence). CDR3 sequence (DNA): TGTGCCAGCAGAGCGGAACCCTACAATGAGCAGTTCTTC. Residues: CASRAEPYNEQFF.

In this sample, this clone turned up once. This chain connects TRBV4-2 to TRBJ2-5; D is tentatively TRBD1 or TRBD2 (5 bases each). From germline, CDR1 is LGHNA and CDR2 YNFKEQ. This CDR3 spans 14 amino acids. The ends were cut back, 1 base at V and 4 bases at J, with 10 bases in the middle. CDR3 nucleotide sequence: TGTGCCAGCAGCCAAGTGGGGGAAGGAGAGACCCAGTACTTC. Protein product: CASSQVGEGETQYF.

The chain recombines TRBV9 with TRBJ2-5; 8 bases match TRBD1. The germline gives CDR1 SGDLS, CDR2 YYNGEE. After removal of 0 bases from V and 5 bases from J, the junction contained 3 bases not matched to a gene. The CDR3 sequence is 14 residues long. CDR3 nucleotides: TGTGCCAGCAGCGTAGCTACAGGGGGGGAGACCCAGTACTTC. Its protein product is CASSVATGGETQYF. Full variable domain (outside the CDR3, taken from reference TRBV9 and TRBJ2-5): DSGVTQTPKHLITATGQRVTLRCSPRSGDLSVYWYQQSLDQGLQFLIQYYNGEERAKGNILERFSAQQFPDLHSELNLSSLELGDSALYFCASSVATGGETQYFGPGTRLLVL.

This clone was picked up one time. The rearrangement uses TRBV14 and TRBJ2-5; D possibly corresponds to TRBD2 (6 bases). V was clipped by 5 bases and J by 4 bases, with 17 bases between them. Germline lookup yields CDR1 SGHDN and CDR2 FVKESK. The CDR3 has 15 amino acids. CDR3 DNA: TGTGCCAGCAGCGACCAACCGGGAGTCAGAGAGACCCAGTACTTC. It specifies CASSDQPGVRETQYF. The variable domain in full, with the rest retrieved from reference TRBV14 and TRBJ2-5, is EAGVTQFPSHSVIEKGQTVTLRCDPISGHDNLYWYRRVMGKEIKFLLHFVKESKQDESGMPNNRFLAERTGGTYSTLKVQPAELEDSGVYFCASSDQPGVRETQYFGPGTRLLVL.

This clone was recorded only once. This chain joins TRBV25-1 and TRBJ2-7, with a tentative D call TRBD1 (6 bases). Deletions cut 4 bases from V and 5 bases from J, with 15 bases between. The CDR3 has 14 amino acids. Germline assignment: CDR1 MGHDK and CDR2 SYGVNS. CDR3 residues: CASSGNRVSDEQYF. CDR3 coding DNA: TGTGCCAGCAGTGGAAACAGGGTGAGTGACGAGCAGTACTTC.

V gene TRBV19 combines with J gene TRBJ1-1; D is possibly TRBD1 (5 bases). CDR1 and CDR2 (germline): LNHDA, SQIVND (reference sequence). Trimming cost V 5 bases and J 6 bases, with 16 bases left between them. The CDR3 runs to 14 residues. CDR3 in DNA: TGTGCCAGTAGTCCCCAGGGTCTGAGGGCTGAAGCTTTCTTT. Translated: CASSPQGLRAEAFF.

The chain combines TRBV9 with TRBJ1-4; D uncertain. The germline V gene has CDR1 SGDLS and CDR2 YYNGEE. The CDR3 has 13 amino acids. Trimming removed 6 bases from V and 3 bases from J, with 9 bases in between. In DNA form, the CDR3 reads TGTGCCAGCAACAGAGAAGCTAATGAAAAACTGTTTTTT. It translates to CASNREANEKLFF.

This chain connects TRBV7-9 to TRBJ1-2; 8 bases are a match to TRBD1. V shed 5 bases, J shed 4 bases, and the junction held 9 bases outside the gene matches. This CDR3 has 15 residues. The germline V gene has CDR1 SEHNR and CDR2 FQNEAQ (reference sequence). The CDR3 is CASSVTGTGVYGYTF. The CDR3, as DNA: TGTGCCAGCAGCGTGACCGGGACAGGAGTCTATGGCTACACCTTC.

V is TRBV28 and J is TRBJ2-5, with D possibly TRBD1 on 6 matching bases. V gave up 5 bases and J gave up 11 bases, with 18 bases separating them. Per the germline V gene, CDR1 is MDHEN and CDR2 is SYDVKM. The CDR3 extends over 13 amino acids. The CDR3 is CASSPLSGGQQYF. In nucleotides, the CDR3 is TGTGCCAGCAGTCCCCTCTCTGGGGGCCAGCAGTACTTC. The full variable domain, rest sourced from reference TRBV28 and TRBJ2-5, is DVKVTQSSRYLVKRTGEKVFLECVQDMDHENMFWYRQDPGLGLRLIYFSYDVKMKEKGDIPEGYSVSREKKERFSLILESASTNQTSMYLCASSPLSGGQQYFGPGTRLLVL.

A few counts support this clone. DNA for the CDR3: TGTGCCAGCAGCTCCGGCCGGCGACTAGCGGATCGACACACAGATACGCAGTATTTT. It specifies CASSSGRRLADRHTDTQYF. The genes are TRBV7-6 and TRBJ2-3; 9 bases match TRBD2. There are 19 residues in the CDR3. CDR1 is SGHVS, CDR2 FNYEAQ, per germline. The J segment lost 2 bases and the V segment lost 4 bases, leaving 16 bases of the junction unmatched.

V is TRBV18 and J is TRBJ2-1; 10 bases align to TRBD1. Germline loops: CDR1 KGHSH, CDR2 LQKENI. The V segment lost 4 bases and the J segment 4 bases; nucleotides outside the gene matches: 7. The CDR3 covers 16 residues. CDR3 region: CASSLRGDRGYNEQFF. CDR3 sequence (DNA): TGTGCCAGCTCACTACGAGGGGACAGGGGATACAATGAGCAGTTCTTC.

The sample holds one count of this clone. The chain links TRBV5-1 to TRBJ2-7; the D gene is possibly TRBD1 (6 bases). Trimming left V 4 bases short and J 3 bases short, with 14 bases between. CDR1 is SGHRS, CDR2 YFSETQ, per germline. This CDR3 is built from 14 residues. The chain's CDR3 is CASSPTGPFYEQYF. DNA of the CDR3: TGCGCCAGCAGCCCGACAGGCCCTTTCTACGAGCAGTACTTC.

V gene TRBV6-5 combines with J gene TRBJ2-7; no reliable D call. The CDR3 spans 15 residues. The V gene's germline CDR1 is MNHEY and CDR2 SVGAGI. Trimming took off 0 bases at V and 0 bases at J, with 9 bases between the two ends. CDR3 in DNA: TGTGCCAGCAGTTACTCGGGCTATATCTCCTACGAGCAGTACTTC. It encodes CASSYSGYISYEQYF.

The chain has TRBV2 and TRBJ2-5; D is perhaps TRBD2 (6 bases). From germline, CDR1 is SNHLY and CDR2 FYNNEI. The CDR3 runs 12 residues. Trimming took off 10 bases at V and 5 bases at J, with 14 bases between the two ends. The CDR3 region is CATQLGGETQYF. In nucleotides, the CDR3 is TGTGCCACACAATTGGGGGGTGAGACCCAGTACTTC.

The DNA of the CDR3 is TGTGCCAGCAGAACAGGGTTCACCGGGGAGCTGTTTTTT. Translation: CASRTGFTGELFF. This chain connects TRBV2 to TRBJ2-2, with D maybe TRBD1 (6 bases). From germline, CDR1 is SNHLY and CDR2 FYNNEI. Trimming shortened V by 6 bases and J by 4 bases, and 9 bases separated the two germline ends. This CDR3 spans 13 amino acids.

The chain couples TRBV7-9 to TRBJ1-2, with TRBD1 matching 10 bases. The CDR3 extends over 15 amino acids. Unmatched junction bases numbered 5, after V lost 5 bases and J lost 2 bases. Germline values: CDR1 SEHNR, CDR2 FQNEAQ (reference sequence). CDR3 DNA: TGTGCCAGCAGCCGTGGACAGGGGGGAAACTATGGCTACACCTTC. Translated, it gives CASSRGQGGNYGYTF.

A remark on this clone: The junction does not match germline at one end; this may be a read error. This chain connects TRBV5-1 to TRBJ2-7, with D unresolved. The CDR3 has 15 amino acids. Germline V CDR1 and CDR2: SGHRS, YFSETQ. The DNA of the CDR3 is TGTGCCAGCAGCTTCGGGCCTACCGGCTCCTACGAGCAGTACTTC. It translates to CASSFGPTGSYEQYF. Filled out from reference TRBV5-1 and TRBJ2-7, the complete variable domain reads KAGVTQTPRYLIKTRGQQVTLSCSPISGHRSVSWYQQTPGQGLQFLFEYFSETQRNKGNFPGRFSGRQFSNSRSEMNVSTLELGDSALYLCASSFGPTGSYEQYFGPGTRLTVT.

V gene TRBV11-2 combines with J gene TRBJ2-3, with 10 bases matching TRBD2. V was pared by 5 bases and J by 0 bases, with 2 bases of the junction left unmatched. From germline, CDR1 is SGHAT and CDR2 FQNNGV. CDR3 length: 15 amino acids. The CDR3 spells CASSPLAGSTDTQYF. CDR3 nucleotides: TGTGCCAGCAGCCCACTAGCGGGAAGCACAGATACGCAGTATTTT.